This T cell receptor (beta chain) was captured by sequencing in a study of blood T cell repertoires in COVID-19. In the study overall: COVID-19 samples collected from the United States, Italy and Spain covered acute and convalescent phases. PBMCs, B-cell-depleted T cells, or T cells were the source of the cDNA or gDNA that made up the material.

There are a few counts of this clone. The Seattle site enrolled patients during active infection and followed them longitudinally. How the authors handled the data: Estimation of nucleated cell counts relied on the amplification of reference gene primers. This table comes from immunoSEQ multiplex PCR, and its TCRdb copy is limited to in-frame clones, with some not included. The V and J calls and clone size were taken over from that table, and D and trimming were inferred from the DNA. The sample consists of 150,000 to 200,000 clones, about 81% of them appearing once. The clonotype originates from a woman of 80 years or more with COVID-19, enrolled during active disease. Sequencing was done on a sample of peripheral blood.

CDR3 amino acids: CASSPNRGDSPLHF. The CDR3 DNA reads as TGCGCCAGCAGCCCGAACAGGGGCGATTCACCCCTCCACTTT. The V call is TRBV5-1, the J call TRBJ1-6; 7 bases line up with TRBD1. CDR1 and CDR2 (germline): SGHRS, YFSETQ. After removal of 4 bases from V and 8 bases from J, the junction contained 6 bases not matched to a gene. The CDR3 contains 14 residues.